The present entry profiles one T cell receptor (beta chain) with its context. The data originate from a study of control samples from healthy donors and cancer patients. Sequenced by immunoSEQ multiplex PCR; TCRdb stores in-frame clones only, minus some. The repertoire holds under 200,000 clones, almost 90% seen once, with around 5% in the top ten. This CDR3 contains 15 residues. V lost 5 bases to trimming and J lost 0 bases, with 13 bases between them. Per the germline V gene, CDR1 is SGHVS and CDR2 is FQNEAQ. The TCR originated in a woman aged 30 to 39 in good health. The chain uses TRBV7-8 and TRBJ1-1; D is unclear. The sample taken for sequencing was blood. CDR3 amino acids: CASSVTGMVNTEAFF. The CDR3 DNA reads TGTGCCAGCAGCGTCACGGGGATGGTGAACACTGAAGCTTTCTTT.